The 3 T cell receptor beta chains below come from one sample, sequenced in a study of molecular identifiers for immune sequencing clone quantification. TCRdb processed the PCR reads anew with MiXCR; each CDR3 protein has one entry. Of under 650,000 distinct CDR3 sequences in the sample, 20% are singletons; the top ten hold roughly 0.9%. The sample was naive CD8+ T cells from blood, with Jurkat cell RNA spiked in. Subset meaning: FACS-sorted CD8+CD4-CCR7+CD45RA+ naive T cells. These receptors all come from a human donor in good health. Some libraries in this study had Jurkat cell RNA spiked in.

This clonotype has a count of ten or more. This rearrangement joins TRBV4-3 to TRBJ1-1; D perhaps matches TRBD1 (5 bases). Trimming left V 3 bases short and J 1 base short, with 9 bases between. The CDR3 contains 14 residues. Germline V gene sequence: CDR1 LGHNA, CDR2 YSLEER. This CDR3 is CASSQDTGNTEAFF. The CDR3 DNA follows: TGCGCCAGCAGCCAGGATACAGGGAACACTGAAGCTTTCTTT.

V is TRBV9 and J is TRBJ2-3; 10 nucleotides align to TRBD1. V lost 2 bases and J lost 6; bases outside the gene matches: 9. Germline values: CDR1 SGDLS, CDR2 YYNGEE. CDR3 size: 16 residues. CDR3 DNA: TGTGCCAGCAGCGTCTCACCGGGACAGGGGATGGATACGCAGTATTTT. It yields the protein CASSVSPGQGMDTQYF.

This clonotype has only one observation. With a much larger clone just one base away, this may be a read error. The CDR3 reads CASRPAGYNEQFF. The CDR3 nucleotides read TGTGCCAGCAGGCCGGCGGGTTACAATGAGCAGTTCTTC. This chain connects TRBV28 to TRBJ2-1; the D gene is possibly TRBD2 (5 bases). There are 13 residues in the CDR3. Germline V gives CDR1 MDHEN, CDR2 SYDVKM. The V gene lost 6 bases and the J gene lost 4 bases, with 10 bases spanning the gap.